What follows describes a single TCR beta chain. The data were obtained in a study of Graves' ophthalmopathy and Graves' hyperthyroidism. About the study: The stable label applied to hyperthyroidism with no ophthalmopathy within 18 months of follow-up.

CDR1 and CDR2 from the germline V gene are GTSNPN and SVGIG (reference sequence). The CDR3 is 13 residues long. V was cut by 5 bases and J by 3 bases, with 11 bases left in between. Amplifying from RNA transcripts, the study obtained TCR beta CDR3 regions. First-round RT-PCR employed HTBI primers, with a second-round multiplex PCR after it. TCRdb passed the multiplex PCR reads through MiXCR, listing each CDR3 protein once. The data show approximately 540,000 distinct CDR3 sequences, with 35% to 40% seen just once and about 4.2% held by the top ten. This TCR derives from an adult man with Graves' hyperthyroidism. V is TRBV30 and J is TRBJ1-3, with unresolved D. Sequencing was carried out using peripheral blood or thyroid tissue (not recorded which). CDR3 in amino acids: CAWADIFGNTIYF. DNA for the CDR3: TGTGCCTGGGCCGACATCTTTGGAAACACCATATATTTT.